These T cell receptor beta chains were read from a single sample in a study of radiotherapy plus CTLA-4 blockade in lung cancer. Using immunoSEQ multiplex PCR, the repertoire was profiled, and TCRdb retains in-frame clones only, with some absent. The table records about 73,000 clones, over 75% of them present only once. Sequences were derived from peripheral blood, sampled from a patient treated with radiotherapy plus ipilimumab. These receptors originate from a human donor with non-small cell lung cancer that progressed on radiotherapy plus ipilimumab. CDR3s include the opening cysteine and the closing phenylalanine or tryptophan. The D gene is left open where the match is weak. Rows may omit the clone size; those that give it use once, few, many or a size class.

D,size,J,V,CDR3,DNA
-,-,TRBJ2-5,TRBV27,CASSFVAGSETQYF,TGTGCCAGCAGTTTCGTGGCAGGGTCAGAGACCCAGTACTTC
TRBD2,-,TRBJ2-3,TRBV27,CASSSVASGYTDTQYF,TGTGCCAGCAGTTCCGTGGCTAGCGGCTACACAGATACGCAGTATTTT
TRBD1,-,TRBJ2-2,TRBV5-1,CASTMGQGGSGELFF,TGCGCCAGCACGATGGGACAGGGAGGATCCGGGGAGCTGTTTTTT
-,once,TRBJ2-1,TRBV9,CASSVGTDEQFF,TGTGCCAGCAGCGTAGGGACAGATGAGCAGTTCTTC
-,-,TRBJ1-4,TRBV2,CASSTDRQLNEKLFF,TGTGCCAGCAGCACCGATCGACAGCTGAATGAAAAACTGTTTTTT
-,-,TRBJ2-5,TRBV6-5,CASSRSTLGGETQYF,TGTGCCAGCAGTCGCAGTACCCTTGGAGGAGAGACCCAGTACTTC
-,-,TRBJ1-2,TRBV12-5,CASGSQRLTYGYTF,TGTGCTAGTGGTTCGCAGAGGTTGACCTATGGCTACACCTTC
-,-,TRBJ2-6,TRBV6-5,CASSYSGRAGANVLTF,TGTGCCAGCAGTTACTCGGGCCGGGCTGGGGCCAACGTCCTGACTTTT
-,-,TRBJ1-1,TRBV5-1,CASSLLEVGNTEAFF,TGCGCCAGCAGCTTGTTGGAAGTGGGGAACACTGAAGCTTTCTTT
TRBD2,-,TRBJ2-1,TRBV9,CASSVGGPLADNEQFF,TGTGCCAGCAGCGTAGGAGGCCCGCTAGCGGACAATGAGCAGTTCTTC
-,-,TRBJ1-5,TRBV7-8,CASSLRRSNQPQHF,TGTGCCAGCAGCTTAAGACGGAGCAATCAGCCCCAGCATTTT
TRBD1,-,TRBJ2-5,TRBV2,CASSSPTGQTETQYF,TGTGCCAGCAGTTCTCCAACGGGACAGACAGAGACCCAGTACTTC
-,-,TRBJ1-1,TRBV10-3,CAISESSEDTEAFF,TGTGCCATCAGTGAGTCATCGGAGGACACTGAAGCTTTCTTT
-,once,TRBJ1-1,TRBV28,CASSLEGRNTEAFF,TGTGCCAGCAGTTTAGAGGGGAGGAACACTGAAGCTTTCTTT
-,-,TRBJ2-1,TRBV25-1,CASSQTSKSNEQFF,TGTGCCAGCAGTCAAACTAGCAAGTCCAATGAGCAGTTCTTC
-,once,TRBJ1-4,TRBV7-9,CASSLTDQRLFF,TGTGCCAGCAGCTTAACGGACCAACGGCTGTTTTTT
-,few,TRBJ1-5,TRBV5-8,CASSRDGNNQPQHF,TGTGCCAGCAGCCGGGACGGGAACAATCAGCCCCAGCATTTT
-,-,TRBJ1-5,TRBV6-1,CAAGLNSNQPQHF,TGTGCGGCGGGACTAAATAGCAATCAGCCCCAGCATTTT
-,-,TRBJ2-5,TRBV19,CASSMGAETQYF,TGTGCCAGTAGTATGGGGGCGGAGACCCAGTACTTC
-,-,TRBJ2-2,TRBV6-5,CASSSRTGYTGELFF,TGTGCCAGCAGTAGCAGGACGGGATACACCGGGGAGCTGTTTTTT
-,-,TRBJ2-7,TRBV7-9,CASSFGPGGYEQYF,-
-,few,TRBJ2-1,TRBV13,CASSRTDAYNEQFF,TGTGCCAGCAGCAGAACTGACGCGTACAATGAGCAGTTCTTC
TRBD2,-,TRBJ2-5,TRBV7-9,CASSFEGLVRETQYF,TGTGCCAGCAGCTTTGAGGGACTAGTGAGGGAGACCCAGTACTTC
TRBD1,-,TRBJ2-3,TRBV5-4,CASSQTGGEEYTQYF,TGTGCCAGCAGCCAGACAGGGGGCGAGGAGTATACGCAGTATTTT
-,-,TRBJ1-2,TRBV7-2,CASSPPGPNYGYTF,TGTGCCAGCAGCCCTCCGGGTCCAAACTATGGCTACACCTTC
-,-,TRBJ2-7,TRBV4-1,CASSRDTSYEQYF,TGCGCCAGCAGCCGGGACACCAGCTACGAGCAGTACTTC
-,-,TRBJ2-4,TRBV27,CASRAAGAKNIQYF,TGTGCCAGCAGGGCCGCAGGGGCCAAAAACATTCAGTACTTC
TRBD1,once,TRBJ1-2,TRBV7-9,CASSPGQGGLHGYTF,TGTGCCAGCAGCCCGGGACAGGGCGGTCTGCATGGCTACACCTTC